This T cell receptor (beta chain) stems from a study of blood T cell repertoires in COVID-19. The overall study: Samples taken during acute and convalescent COVID-19 were collected in the United States, Italy and Spain.

The germline gives CDR1 LNHDA, CDR2 SQIVND (reference sequence). CDR3 size: 16 residues. The V end was cut by 5 bases, the J end by 1 base, with 17 bases between. Produced via immunoSEQ multiplex PCR; TCRdb's table is partial and in-frame only. The table lists 65,000 or so clones, 87% of them singletons. The receptor was derived from a human donor with acute or convalescent COVID-19. The donor label of this sample is uncertain. Sequenced: peripheral blood. V is TRBV19 and J is TRBJ1-2; D not certain. The CDR3 nucleotides are TGTGCCAGTAGTCTACCACAGCGGGCAGATAACTATGGCTACACCTTC. Encoded protein: CASSLPQRADNYGYTF.